This T cell receptor (beta chain) emerged from a study of blood T cells in healthy people across ages (dated by TCRdb to about 2015). In the study overall: Template switching captured roughly one uniquely barcoded TCR beta cDNA molecule per two T cells in model experiments. To track age-related changes in TCR beta repertoire diversity, the study relied on deep sequencing normalized with unique cDNA molecular identifiers. The donors were divided into four age groups: young (average around 16 years), middle-aged (almost 40), aged (approximately 64) and long-lived (approximately 74). For two donors (one aged 18 to 30 and one aged 80 or older), the study analyzed two additional independent replicas of 1 million unique cDNA reads from the same blood draw.

Here is what the overall study found, with its caveats: Conclusive comparison of naive and antigen-experienced compartments was prevented by the profiling of bulk unsorted PBMCs. Observed TCR beta diversity correlated strongly with the percentage of naive T cells measured by flow cytometry. Because donor CMV infection status was unknown, age-related changes in expanded clonotypes were potentially confounded. The long-lived group showed more naive CD4+ T cells, fewer expanded clones and increased TCR diversity than the aged group, suggesting age selection. Estimates of total diversity from one million sequenced T cells were regarded as lower bounds and underestimates. Observed TCR beta diversity per million T cells fell roughly linearly with age, and a significant reduction was already apparent by age around 40.

Systemically healthy Caucasian individuals from Russia, some 38 in total and aged about 6 to 100 years, were included as donors. Ten milliliters of peripheral blood were drawn from each donor into EDTA-treated Vacutainer tubes. PBMCs were isolated by Ficoll-Paque density-gradient centrifugation, with at least 7 million obtained per sample. Trizol reagent was used to extract total RNA from PBMCs, with at least 5 micrograms per sample. The percentages of naive CD45RAhigh/CD27high T cells were determined by flow cytometry on a PBMC aliquot from every donor. This clonotype was seen a few times. It lacks a known antigen. Base qualities are not recorded, but no much larger clone differs from it by a single base. Receptor amplification or capture employed 5' RACE. The sequencer listed for this sample is Illumina HiSeq 2500. A second roughly 6 to 12 cycle PCR used a sample-barcoded 5' primer and a J-beta primer mix. Each TCR beta cDNA molecule received a unique molecular identifier from a template-switch 5' adaptor carrying 12 random nucleotides. Each sample yielded at least 3 million CDR3-containing paired-end reads. The Mint cDNA synthesis kit, primed by a TRBC-specific oligonucleotide, was used to synthesize first-strand cDNA from all RNA. Following uracil-DNA glycosylase treatment, all cDNA underwent a first 18-cycle PCR with the universal primers M1SS and BC2_uni_R. For the original study's pipeline: For normalization, 1 million high-quality reads were randomly selected from each sample, with every read carrying a distinct molecular identifier. Reads with shared molecular identifiers were discarded instead of being binned into consensus sequences. MiTCR, run with a Q25 quality threshold and the strictest error-elimination algorithm, handled CDR3 identification, clonotype clustering and error correction. A nonparametric unseen species model with Euler transformation was used to estimate lower-bound total TCR beta diversity. TCRdb reanalyzed the raw reads on its own, using fastp at Q25 for trimming and MiXCR for clone calling, and kept in-frame beta chains. Rows with a matching CDR3 protein are joined into one entry that keeps the most common DNA and genes. The V and J calls come from TCRdb's annotation, not from the publication. The sample has more than 900,000 distinct CDR3 sequences on record, 20% to 25% of them singletons. About 0.8% of the sample comes from the top ten.

These data also featured in a second study, about T cells of mothers and their children. The second study also describes: Nine systemically healthy Caucasian individuals served as donors, namely three mothers together with their six children. cDNA synthesis consumed the entire amount of extracted RNA, loaded at approximately 1.6 ug RNA in each 15 ul reaction. Sample barcodes and 2-4 random nucleotides were added via the M1S primer in the second PCR. Each mother yielded over 10 million TCR beta CDR3 reads and each child a few million reads. TCR recombination output is similarly shaped by thymic selection in related and unrelated pairs, with a minor effect exerted by inherited differences. Related mother-child pairs always showed normalized repertoire overlap that was slightly higher than in unrelated mother-child pairs, though the difference was never significant. With a sensitivity of roughly 93 clones per million clonotypes, no persistent microchimeric T cell clones were detected. The study used deep NGS to compare TCR beta repertoires of mothers and children, seeking features distinguishing related mother-child pairs from unrelated individuals. Mothers averaged roughly 40 +/- 4 years of age and children averaged roughly 10 +/- 4 years. After adapter ligation with NEBNext reagents, the libraries were sequenced on Illumina HiSeq 2000 with 100+100 nt paired-end reads. To avoid cross-contamination, the mother libraries and the child libraries were prepared a month apart and sequenced in separate runs. Between roughly 500,000 and 2,300,000 distinct TCR beta clonotypes were identified per donor. Naive TCR beta clonotypes were estimated from low-frequency clonotypes matched to each donor's FACS-determined naive share, without sorting.

What was sequenced was blood. This TCR came from a girl under 10 years old in good health.

Here is the DNA: TGCAGCGTTGAACTCCGGGAGCGGGGGATTTTGTACGAGCAGTACTTC. The resulting protein is CSVELRERGILYEQYF. This sequence uses TRBV29-1 and TRBJ2-5; 8 nucleotides in the junction match TRBD2. The J call is uncertain, as TRBJ2-7 better fits the DNA end. The cysteine opens and the phenylalanine closes a CDR3 of 16 amino acids. Here the CDR3 DNA is all that survives: 48 bases in frame from base 1. CDR1 SQVTM and CDR2 ANQGSEA were looked up in the germline V gene.